This T cell receptor (beta chain) stems from a study of blood T cell repertoires in COVID-19 (TCRdb year 2020). In the study overall: The collaborator samples originated in the United States, Italy and Spain and spanned the acute and convalescent phases of COVID-19. The material from the prospective study consisted of cDNA or gDNA derived from T cells, B-cell-depleted T cells, or PBMCs. The dataset comprised deeply sampled blood TCRbeta repertoires from subjects exposed to, actively infected with, or recovered from COVID-19. A freely available public database, intended as a resource for researchers studying the immune response to SARS-CoV-2, is where the repertoires were released. Samples were obtained from the ongoing ImmuneRACE study (first 160 participants) and from about 1,300 subjects provided by 6 global collaborators. Nearly every sample came with metadata listing a de-identified subject ID, COVID-19 status, age in years and sex. Where HLA class I and class II types were available, the types were taken from metadata supplied by the sample provider, not from assay-based typing. The investigation overall reported the following: The amount of clinical and demographic metadata varied by source and participant and was provided uncurated.

Per the germline V gene, SNHLY is the CDR1 and FYNNEI is the CDR2. From its cysteine to its phenylalanine, the CDR3 spans 12 amino acids. This entry keeps only the CDR3 DNA: 36 bases, framed from base 1. V loses 8 bases at its end and J loses 1 base; junction bases beyond the gene matches: 1. TCRbeta CDR3 regions were amplified from genomic DNA by means of the immunoSEQ Assay, a bias-controlled multiplex PCR. Processing in the source paper ran as follows. Nucleated cell counts per sample were estimated from amplification of reference gene primers within the assay. To quantify the absolute abundance of each unique TCRbeta CDR3 rearrangement, sequence reads were collapsed and filtered. For each sample, productive Simpson clonality was calculated by taking the square root of Simpson's diversity index across productive rearrangements. Not all clones reach the TCRdb copy of this immuneACCESS table, which keeps in-frame sequences only. Checked studies attribute under half of the gap to unresolved V genes and leave the rest unexplained. That table gives V, J and clone size, and the DNA gave D and trimming. Counted in this sample were about 100,000 clones; around 64% of them appeared once. More than 1.5% of the sample goes to the ten largest clones.

Regarding this clone: The antigen it binds to is not known. Nothing much larger sits one base from this clone, and base qualities are not available.

Each collaborating institution followed its own protocols to collect whole blood in K2EDTA tubes. For TCRbeta analysis, collaborators shipped samples in one of three forms: frozen whole blood, isolated PBMCs, or DNA extracted from either of those sample types. The origin of this receptor is a woman aged 40 to 50 with acute or convalescent COVID-19. The V gene is TRBV2 and the J gene is TRBJ1-1, with 7 bases in between that match TRBD1. Sequencing used peripheral blood. The DNA is TGTGCCAGCGACAGGGAGAACACTGAAGCTTTCTTT. This is translated as CASDRENTEAFF.